This T cell receptor beta chain was sequenced in a study of OX40 agonist ivuxolimab in advanced cancers. Only in-frame clones appear in the TCRdb table, and some are missing; sequencing was by immunoSEQ multiplex PCR. In the table there are tens of thousands of clones, about 92% of which are singletons. The CDR3 runs to 17 residues. The sequence was collected from an adult with an advanced solid tumor such as melanoma, head and neck, liver or kidney cancer. The chain has TRBV21-1 and TRBJ2-7; the DNA was not used to check the table's D call, TRBD2. TRBV21-1 is marked as a pseudogene. The input for sequencing was CD4+ or CD8+ T cells sorted from blood, taken in a trial of the OX40 agonist ivuxolimab. CDR3 sequence (DNA): TGTGCCAGCATGGGAAGCGGGGGCCTTTTAAGCTCCTACGAGCAGTACTTC. As protein: CASMGSGGLLSSYEQYF.